This TCR beta chain was retrieved from a study of T cells in localized non-small cell lung cancer. TCRdb's copy holds only in-frame clones and misses some; the assay was immunoSEQ multiplex PCR. The table lists about 77,000 clones, 88% of them singletons. The germline gives CDR1 SEHNR, CDR2 FQNEAQ (reference sequence). This CDR3 is built from 13 residues. J lost 13 bases, V lost 2 bases, and 8 bases had no gene match. The chain is built from TRBV7-9 and TRBJ2-3; 8 nucleotides agree with TRBD2. This TCR came from a woman aged 40-75 years with stage I squamous cell lung carcinoma. The input for sequencing was peripheral blood, taken before any cancer treatment. The DNA for the CDR3 is TGTGCCAGCAGCTTAAATAGCGGGGAACATGAGTATTTT. Protein product: CASSLNSGEHEYF.